The clone carrying this T cell receptor (beta chain) was seen repeatedly, ten times or more. The antigen is not known. The CDR3 totals 18 residues. V was trimmed by 3 bases and J by 3 bases, leaving 21 bases between them. Germline CDR1 and CDR2: LNHDA and SQIVND (reference sequence). The time point is: patch test 1, 2 weeks after DPC sensitization. Indicated treatment: therapeutic diphenylcyclopropenone sensitization with weekly scalp DPC. The data derive from a study of human T cells and chemical hapten exposure. Study-wide context: Weekly administration of diphenylcyclopropenone to the scalp of patients continued throughout the roughly 22-week study. Chiefly female patients presented with alopecia areata, totalis or universalis.

Points from the study as a whole: The formation of large CDR3 similarity clusters by expanded TCRs significantly exceeded that of controls.

In the original workflow: The median was around 100,000 TCRs per sample, ranging about 20,000 to 700,000. TCRdb ran MiXCR on the RACE reads and lists one entry per CDR3 protein. TCRdb assigned the V and J calls; the authors' analysis was not used. The sample includes fewer than 130,000 distinct CDR3 sequences, more than 9.5% seen only once; the top ten take 3% to 4.5%. This clonotype was obtained from a middle-aged woman with alopecia areata. Some clones in this sample may be carry-over from other donors' samples. Sequencing was performed on whole blood, taken in connection with sensitization to the hapten diphenylcyclopropenone (DPC). J is TRBJ1-5 and V is TRBV19; D might be TRBD1 (5 bases). The CDR3 loop reads CASSMGVGRALVNQPQHF. CDR3 nucleotides: TGTGCCAGTAGTATGGGGGTAGGGCGGGCCTTGGTCAATCAGCCCCAGCATTTT.